The next 10 T cell receptor beta chains were all read from a single sample in a study of shared clonotypes between healthy human individuals. TCRdb keeps only in-frame clones here, not all; method: immunoSEQ multiplex PCR. The table has 2 million to 2.5 million clones, nearly 97% seen once. The sample consisted of naive CD4+ T cells sorted from blood. Sample subset: CD45RA+ positively selected. The receptors here all came from a man aged 18 to 35 in good health.

The V call is TRBV18, the J call TRBJ2-7, with 7 nucleotides matching TRBD2. The CDR3 totals 15 residues. V trimming: 0 bases; J trimming: 5 bases; junction bases outside the gene matches: 7. Germline CDR1 reads KGHSH; CDR2 reads LQKENI. The CDR3 DNA follows: TGTGCCAGCTCACCACCGGCAGGCGGGAGCCACGAGCAGTACTTC. Its translation: CASSPPAGGSHEQYF.

This clone has just one count. The V call is TRBV19, the J call TRBJ2-7; D might be TRBD2 (6 bases). V was pared by 3 bases and J by 5 bases, with 17 bases between. The CDR3 is 15 residues long. CDR1 and CDR2 from the germline V gene are LNHDA and SQIVND (reference sequence). The CDR3 loop reads CASSIRPSDSHEQYF. The CDR3 DNA reads TGTGCCAGTAGTATTCGGCCTAGCGATAGCCACGAGCAGTACTTC.

In its sample, this clone was seen once. The chain has TRBV12-2 and TRBJ2-7; the table's D gene call, TRBD1, was not cross checked with the DNA. TRBV12-2 is annotated as a pseudogene. This CDR3 has 16 residues. The CDR3 bases are TGTGCAAGTCGCTCGGCCCAGGGGAAGCACTCCTACGAGCAGTACTTC. Amino acids: CASRSAQGKHSYEQYF.

V gene TRBV6-5 combines with J gene TRBJ2-1, with D tentatively TRBD1 (5 bases). CDR1 is MNHEY, CDR2 SVGAGI, per germline. This CDR3 contains 15 residues. V was clipped by 2 bases and J by 8 bases, with 16 bases between them. CDR3 in amino acids: CASSYGQAGNDEQFF. In nucleotides, the CDR3 is TGTGCCAGCAGTTACGGCCAGGCAGGGAATGATGAGCAGTTCTTC.

The chain uses TRBV7-9 and TRBJ2-4, with a weak D call TRBD2 (6 bases). The CDR3 sequence is 18 residues long. CDR1 SEHNR and CDR2 FQNEAQ come from the germline V gene (reference sequence). V lost 2 bases and J lost 6, with 23 bases in between. CDR3 sequence: CASSLSVGGSGSGNIQYF. The CDR3 DNA reads TGTGCCAGCAGCTTATCCGTTGGAGGGAGTGGGTCGGGAAACATTCAGTACTTC.

The genes are TRBV11-3 and TRBJ2-1; D might be TRBD1 (6 bases). The CDR3 contains 14 residues. Trimming removed 5 bases from V and 6 bases from J, with 14 bases in between. From germline, CDR1 is SGHNT and CDR2 YENEEA. The CDR3 DNA sequence: TGTGCCAGCAGCCTGGAACAGGGTAGCAATGAGCAGTTCTTC. This encodes CASSLEQGSNEQFF.

The J gene is TRBJ1-5, the V gene TRBV5-1; D ambiguous. Deletions cut 2 bases from V and 0 bases from J, with 9 bases between. Germline assignment: CDR1 SGHRS and CDR2 YFSETQ. The CDR3 loop spans 15 amino acids. DNA for the CDR3: TGCGCCAGCAGCTTACACGGAGATAGCAATCAGCCCCAGCATTTT. It yields the protein CASSLHGDSNQPQHF.

The chain couples TRBV5-1 to TRBJ1-6, with D possibly TRBD1 on 5 matching bases. Germline V CDR1 and CDR2: SGHRS, YFSETQ. The CDR3 spans 15 residues. Trimming took 0 bases from V and 7 from J, leaving 11 bases between them. The chain's CDR3 is CASSLAGDPNSPLHF. In DNA, the CDR3 is TGCGCCAGCAGCTTGGCCGGGGACCCAAATTCACCCCTCCACTTT.

The chain is built from TRBV10-3 and TRBJ1-4; maybe TRBD1 (6 bases). The CDR3 is 13 residues long. The V and J ends lost 7 bases and 8 bases respectively, with 14 bases between them. Germline V gives CDR1 ENHRY, CDR2 SYGVKD. The CDR3 spells CAITTGIGEKLFF. Here the CDR3 DNA reads TGTGCCATCACCACAGGGATTGGGGAAAAACTGTTTTTT.

Turning to this clone: Other DNA sequences in this specimen translate into the identical CDR3. The gene calls are TRBV6-5 and TRBJ2-1; D not resolved. CDR3 length: 12 residues. In germline, CDR1 is MNHEY, CDR2 SVGAGI. V was clipped by 4 bases and J by 5 bases, with 6 bases between them. The CDR3 is CASSSQNNEQFF. The CDR3 nucleotides read TGTGCCAGCAGTTCACAGAACAATGAGCAGTTCTTC.